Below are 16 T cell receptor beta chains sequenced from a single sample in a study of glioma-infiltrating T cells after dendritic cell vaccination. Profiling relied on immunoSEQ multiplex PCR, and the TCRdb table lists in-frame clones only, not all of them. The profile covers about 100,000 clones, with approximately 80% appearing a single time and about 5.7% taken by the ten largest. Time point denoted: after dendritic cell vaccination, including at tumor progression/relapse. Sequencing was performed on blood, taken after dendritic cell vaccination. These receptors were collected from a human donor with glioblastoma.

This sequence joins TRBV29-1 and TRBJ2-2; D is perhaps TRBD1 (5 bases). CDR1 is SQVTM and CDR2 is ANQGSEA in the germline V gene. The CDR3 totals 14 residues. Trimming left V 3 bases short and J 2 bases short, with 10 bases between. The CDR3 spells CSVDPGLNTGELFF. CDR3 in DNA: TGCAGCGTTGACCCAGGGCTAAACACCGGGGAGCTGTTTTTT.

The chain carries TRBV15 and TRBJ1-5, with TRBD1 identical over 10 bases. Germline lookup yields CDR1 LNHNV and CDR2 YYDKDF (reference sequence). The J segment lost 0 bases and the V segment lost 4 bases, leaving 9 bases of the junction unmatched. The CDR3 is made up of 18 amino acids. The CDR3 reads CATSTRDRGWVSNQPQHF. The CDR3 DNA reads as TGTGCCACCAGCACCCGGGACAGGGGATGGGTTAGCAATCAGCCCCAGCATTTT.

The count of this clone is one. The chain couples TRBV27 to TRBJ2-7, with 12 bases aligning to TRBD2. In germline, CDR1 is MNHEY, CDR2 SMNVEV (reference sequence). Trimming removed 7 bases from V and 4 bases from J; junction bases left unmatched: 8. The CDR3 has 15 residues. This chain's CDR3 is CASKRRTSGEYEQYF. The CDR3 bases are TGTGCCAGCAAACGAAGGACTAGCGGGGAATACGAGCAGTACTTC.

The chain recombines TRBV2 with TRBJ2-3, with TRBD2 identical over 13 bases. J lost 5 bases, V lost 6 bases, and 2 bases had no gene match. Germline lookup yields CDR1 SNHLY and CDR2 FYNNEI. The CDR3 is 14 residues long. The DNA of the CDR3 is TGTGCCAGCAGACGGACTAGCGGGGGAGATACGCAGTATTTT. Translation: CASRRTSGGDTQYF.

In nucleotides, the CDR3 is TGTGCCAGCAGCGCCGGGGGGCCCTCCTACAATGAGCAGTTCTTC. This encodes CASSAGGPSYNEQFF. V gene TRBV5-4 combines with J gene TRBJ2-1; a possible D gene is TRBD2 (7 bases). V dropped 4 bases and J dropped 0 bases, with 11 bases sitting between them. The CDR3 contains 15 residues. Germline CDR1 and CDR2: SGHNT and YYREEE (reference sequence).

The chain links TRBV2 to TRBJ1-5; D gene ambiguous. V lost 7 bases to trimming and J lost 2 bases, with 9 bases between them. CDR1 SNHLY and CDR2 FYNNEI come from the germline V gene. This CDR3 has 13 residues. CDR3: CASTWHGNQPQHF. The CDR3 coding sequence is TGTGCCAGCACATGGCACGGCAATCAGCCCCAGCATTTT.

The CDR3 bases are TGTGCCTGGAGTTTGAAAGGACAGCTTGAAGCTTTCTTT. Protein: CAWSLKGQLEAFF. V gene TRBV30 combines with J gene TRBJ1-1; TRBD1 is a possible D gene (6 bases). The CDR3 is made up of 13 amino acids. V gave up 2 bases and J gave up 7 bases, with 14 bases separating them. The V gene's germline CDR1 is GTSNPN and CDR2 SVGIG (reference sequence).

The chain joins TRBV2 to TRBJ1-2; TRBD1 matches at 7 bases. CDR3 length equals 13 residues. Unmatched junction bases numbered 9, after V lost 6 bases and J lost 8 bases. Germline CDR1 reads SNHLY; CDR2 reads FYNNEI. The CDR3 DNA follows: TGTGCCAGCAGCGTATTACAGGGGACGGGCTACACCTTC. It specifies CASSVLQGTGYTF.

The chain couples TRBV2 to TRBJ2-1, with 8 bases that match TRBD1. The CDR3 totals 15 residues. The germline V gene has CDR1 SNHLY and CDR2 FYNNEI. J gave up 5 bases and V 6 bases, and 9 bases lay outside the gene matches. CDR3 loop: CASSPDRGSNNEQFF. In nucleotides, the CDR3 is TGTGCCAGCAGCCCCGACAGGGGATCCAACAATGAGCAGTTCTTC.

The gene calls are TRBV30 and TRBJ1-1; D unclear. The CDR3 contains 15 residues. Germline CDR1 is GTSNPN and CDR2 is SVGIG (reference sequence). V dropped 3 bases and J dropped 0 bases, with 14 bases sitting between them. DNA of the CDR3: TGTGCCTGGAGCGCCCGGGAAGGCTTGAACACTGAAGCTTTCTTT. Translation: CAWSAREGLNTEAFF.

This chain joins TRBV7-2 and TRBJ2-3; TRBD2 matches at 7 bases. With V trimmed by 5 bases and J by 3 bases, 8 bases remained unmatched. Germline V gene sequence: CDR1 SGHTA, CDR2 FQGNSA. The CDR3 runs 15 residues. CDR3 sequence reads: CASSRERGGTDTQYF. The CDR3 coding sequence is TGTGCCAGCAGCCGCGAGCGGGGCGGTACAGATACGCAGTATTTT.

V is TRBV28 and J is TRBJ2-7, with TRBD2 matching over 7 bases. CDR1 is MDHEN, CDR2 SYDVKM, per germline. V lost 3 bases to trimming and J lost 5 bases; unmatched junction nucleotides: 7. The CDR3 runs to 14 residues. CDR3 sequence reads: CASSFGGSRNEQYF. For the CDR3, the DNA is TGTGCCAGCAGTTTCGGCGGGAGTCGGAACGAGCAGTACTTC. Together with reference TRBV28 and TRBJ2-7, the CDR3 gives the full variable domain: DVKVTQSSRYLVKRTGEKVFLECVQDMDHENMFWYRQDPGLGLRLIYFSYDVKMKEKGDIPEGYSVSREKKERFSLILESASTNQTSMYLCASSFGGSRNEQYFGPGTRLTVT.

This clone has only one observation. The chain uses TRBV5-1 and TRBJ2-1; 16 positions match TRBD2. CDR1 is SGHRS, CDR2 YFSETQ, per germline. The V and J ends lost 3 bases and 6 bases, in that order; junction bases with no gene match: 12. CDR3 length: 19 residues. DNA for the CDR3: TGCGCCAGCAGCTCACCGGGACTAGCGGGAGGGCCGAGTTCCAATGAGCAGTTCTTC. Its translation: CASSSPGLAGGPSSNEQFF. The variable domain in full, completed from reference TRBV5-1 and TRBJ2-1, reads KAGVTQTPRYLIKTRGQQVTLSCSPISGHRSVSWYQQTPGQGLQFLFEYFSETQRNKGNFPGRFSGRQFSNSRSEMNVSTLELGDSALYLCASSSPGLAGGPSSNEQFFGPGTRLTVL.

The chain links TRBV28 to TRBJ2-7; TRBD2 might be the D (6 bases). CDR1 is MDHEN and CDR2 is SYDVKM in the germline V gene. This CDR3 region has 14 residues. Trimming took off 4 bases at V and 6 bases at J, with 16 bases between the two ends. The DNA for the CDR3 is TGTGCCAGCAGTTCCGCGGGACCAAACTCCGAGCAGTACTTC. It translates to CASSSAGPNSEQYF.

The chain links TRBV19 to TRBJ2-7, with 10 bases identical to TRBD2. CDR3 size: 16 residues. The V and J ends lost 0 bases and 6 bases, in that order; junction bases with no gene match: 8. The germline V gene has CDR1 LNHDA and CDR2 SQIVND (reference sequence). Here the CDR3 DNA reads TGTGCCAGTAGTATAGACCTAGCGGGGGCCTTCGGCGAGCAGTACTTC. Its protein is CASSIDLAGAFGEQYF.

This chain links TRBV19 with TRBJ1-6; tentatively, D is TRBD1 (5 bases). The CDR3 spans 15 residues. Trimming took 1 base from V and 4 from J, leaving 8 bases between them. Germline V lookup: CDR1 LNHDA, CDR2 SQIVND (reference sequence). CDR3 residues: CASSIVPGYNSPLHF. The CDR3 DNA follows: TGTGCCAGTAGTATAGTTCCAGGGTATAATTCACCCCTCCACTTT.